The 17 T cell receptor beta chains below were found in one sample sequenced in a study of blood T cells in healthy people across ages. The second PCR ran 7 to 11 cycles with a sample-barcoded 5' primer and J-beta primers. TCRdb reprocessed the 5' RACE reads with MiXCR, giving one entry per CDR3 protein. The table has hundreds of thousands of distinct CDR3 sequences, roughly 25% seen once. In addition, the sample was reused for a study of T cells of mothers and their children.

The material sequenced was blood. These receptors all stem from a boy younger than 18 in good health.

The genes are TRBV20-1 and TRBJ2-7; 12 bases fit TRBD2. The CDR3 has 15 amino acids. Germline-derived CDR1 and CDR2 are DFQATT and SNEGSKA (reference sequence). V was pared by 2 bases and J by 2 bases, with 4 bases of the junction left unmatched. CDR3 sequence reads: CSARPRLAGAYEQYF. The DNA for the CDR3 is TGCAGTGCTAGACCCCGACTAGCGGGAGCCTACGAGCAGTACTTC.

J is TRBJ2-5 and V is TRBV3-1, with TRBD1 identical over 8 bases. Germline V gene sequence: CDR1 LGHDT, CDR2 YNNKEL (reference sequence). The CDR3 runs to 14 residues. The junction had 5 bases not matched to a gene; V was cut back by 5 bases and J by 3 bases. In DNA form, the CDR3 reads TGTGCCAGCAGCAAACAGACAGGGGAAGAGACCCAGTACTTC. It is translated as CASSKQTGEETQYF.

A few counts support this clonotype. This chain links TRBV3-1 with TRBJ1-2; 10 bases fit TRBD1. Germline assignment: CDR1 LGHDT and CDR2 YNNKEL (reference sequence). CDR3 length: 18 residues. V shed 0 bases, J shed 3 bases, and the junction held 10 bases outside the gene matches. CDR3 in DNA: TGTGCCAGCAGCCAAGAAGCTAGAGGGACAGGGGCCCACTATGGCTACACCTTC. It encodes CASSQEARGTGAHYGYTF.

The chain couples TRBV29-1 to TRBJ2-7; D assignment may be TRBD1 or TRBD2 (5 bases each). Per the germline V gene, CDR1 is SQVTM and CDR2 is ANQGSEA. The CDR3 has 14 residues. V lost 1 base and J 2 bases, leaving 12 bases between the germline ends. The CDR3 protein is CSVEGGIGTYEQYF. The DNA of the CDR3 is TGCAGCGTTGAAGGGGGGATCGGAACCTACGAGCAGTACTTC.

The chain has TRBV4-1 and TRBJ2-3; 10 positions agree with TRBD2. This CDR3 region has 15 residues. The V gene end was trimmed by 1 base and the J gene end by 3 bases; junction bases not matched to a gene: 1. Germline assignment: CDR1 MGHRA and CDR2 YSYEKL. CDR3 bases: TGCGCCAGCAGCCAAGTGGGACTAGCGACAGATACGCAGTATTTT. Its protein is CASSQVGLATDTQYF.

This clonotype has a handful of counts. The chain carries TRBV21-1 and TRBJ2-5; the table's D call, TRBD2, was not checked against the DNA. TRBV21-1 is a recognized pseudogene. The CDR3 spans 17 residues. The CDR3 loop reads CASSVSLGGGLQETQYF. The DNA for the CDR3 is TGTGCCAGCAGCGTATCGCTTGGAGGAGGACTCCAAGAGACCCAGTACTTC.

The rearrangement links TRBV6-5 to TRBJ2-7, with TRBD1 identical over 10 bases. This CDR3 is 13 amino acids long. Germline-derived CDR1 and CDR2 are MNHEY and SVGAGI. J gave up 10 bases and V 4 bases, and 7 bases lay outside the gene matches. The CDR3 nucleotides read TGTGCCAGCAGTTCCGGGACAGGGGCTGATCAGTACTTC. Residues: CASSSGTGADQYF.

This clonotype was counted many times. V is TRBV7-9 and J is TRBJ2-7; D uncertain. The germline gives CDR1 SEHNR, CDR2 FQNEAQ (reference sequence). The CDR3 runs to 12 residues. Deletions cut 6 bases from V and 3 bases from J, with 9 bases between. This CDR3 is CASSSTVYEQYF. For the CDR3, the DNA is TGTGCCAGCAGTTCGACCGTCTACGAGCAGTACTTC. Full variable domain (missing parts from reference TRBV7-9 and TRBJ2-7): DTGVSQNPRHKITKRGQNVTFRCDPISEHNRLYWYRQTLGQGPEFLTYFQNEAQLEKSRLLSDRFSAERPKGSFSTLEIQRTEQGDSAMYLCASSSTVYEQYFGPGTRLTVT.

This chain uses TRBV7-9 with TRBJ2-1; D gene unclear. Looked up from germline, CDR1 is SEHNR and CDR2 is FQNEAQ (reference sequence). The CDR3 sequence is 14 residues long. Trimming cost V 5 bases and J 1 base, with 9 bases left between them. CDR3 in amino acids: CASSQQTSYNEQFF. In nucleotides, the CDR3 is TGTGCCAGCAGCCAACAAACATCCTACAATGAGCAGTTCTTC.

This clonotype appeared a few times. The J gene is TRBJ2-3, the V gene TRBV29-1; D might be TRBD2 (6 bases). Germline V gene lookup returns CDR1 SQVTM and CDR2 ANQGSEA. Trimming pared 1 base from V and 1 base from J, leaving 6 bases between. The CDR3 extends over 13 amino acids. CDR3 nucleotide sequence: TGCAGCGTTGAAGGGGGGGGCACAGATACGCAGTATTTT. This sequence encodes CSVEGGGTDTQYF.

V and J are TRBV6-1 and TRBJ2-1, with unresolved D. Trimming cost V 4 bases and J 7 bases, with 17 bases left between them. CDR3 size: 15 residues. Germline CDR1 reads MNHNS; CDR2 reads SASEGT. This CDR3 reads CASSGSTPRRNEQFF. In DNA form, the CDR3 reads TGTGCCAGCAGTGGTTCGACCCCTAGAAGGAATGAGCAGTTCTTC.

V gene TRBV20-1 combines with J gene TRBJ2-7, with TRBD2 matching 7 bases. The germline CDR1 and CDR2 sequences are DFQATT and SNEGSKA (reference sequence). V shed 5 bases, J shed 1 base, and the junction held 8 bases outside the gene matches. The length of the CDR3 is 14 residues. CDR3 bases: TGCAGTGCTGGTTCTAGCGGTGCTTCCTACGAGCAGTACTTC. It translates to CSAGSSGASYEQYF.

The chain is built from TRBV28 and TRBJ1-3; D not certain. The CDR3 extends over 15 amino acids. CDR1 and CDR2 (germline): MDHEN, SYDVKM. The ends were cut back, 2 bases at V and 0 bases at J, with 8 bases in the middle. The CDR3 loop reads CASSLDFLSGNTIYF. The CDR3 nucleotides are TGTGCCAGCAGTTTAGACTTCCTCTCTGGAAACACCATATATTTT. Combining the CDR3 with reference TRBV28 and TRBJ1-3 gives the whole variable domain DVKVTQSSRYLVKRTGEKVFLECVQDMDHENMFWYRQDPGLGLRLIYFSYDVKMKEKGDIPEGYSVSREKKERFSLILESASTNQTSMYLCASSLDFLSGNTIYFGEGSWLTVV.

V gene TRBV5-6 combines with J gene TRBJ1-1; D is undetermined. This CDR3 is 17 amino acids long. With 1 base removed from V and 5 bases from J, the gap between germline ends came to 21 bases. Looked up from germline, CDR1 is SGHDT and CDR2 is YYEEEE. The CDR3 DNA reads TGTGCCAGCAGCTTGTTATTAGCTCTCGGGTTTGGGACTGAAGCTTTCTTT. Translating gives CASSLLLALGFGTEAFF.

At least ten counts were recorded for this clonotype. The chain uses TRBV6-5 and TRBJ1-1; the match to TRBD1 covers 8 bases. CDR1 is MNHEY, CDR2 SVGAGI, per germline. The V segment lost 3 bases and the J segment 0 bases; nucleotides outside the gene matches: 3. The CDR3 length is 15 residues. DNA for the CDR3: TGTGCCAGCAGTTATGGACAGGGAGTGAACACTGAAGCTTTCTTT. Translated, it gives CASSYGQGVNTEAFF.

J is TRBJ2-3 and V is TRBV7-9; 8 nucleotides match TRBD2. Losses at the gene ends were 5 bases for V and 2 bases for J; bases not matched to a gene: 12. Germline CDR1 reads SEHNR; CDR2 reads FQNEAQ (reference sequence). The CDR3 length is 17 residues. In DNA form, the CDR3 reads TGTGCCAGCAGCCCCTATGTGGCGGGGGGACACACAGATACGCAGTATTTT. Translating gives CASSPYVAGGHTDTQYF.

This clonotype has ten or more counts. The V gene is TRBV3-1, the J gene TRBJ2-1, with D perhaps matching TRBD1 (5 bases). The J call is uncertain, as TRBJ2-7 better fits the DNA end. The CDR3 loop spans 15 amino acids. CDR1 is LGHDT and CDR2 is YNNKEL in the germline V gene (reference sequence). Here the CDR3 DNA reads TGTGCCAGCAGCCAAGTATGGGGCAGGTCCTACGAGCAGTACTTC. Amino acid sequence: CASSQVWGRSYEQYF.